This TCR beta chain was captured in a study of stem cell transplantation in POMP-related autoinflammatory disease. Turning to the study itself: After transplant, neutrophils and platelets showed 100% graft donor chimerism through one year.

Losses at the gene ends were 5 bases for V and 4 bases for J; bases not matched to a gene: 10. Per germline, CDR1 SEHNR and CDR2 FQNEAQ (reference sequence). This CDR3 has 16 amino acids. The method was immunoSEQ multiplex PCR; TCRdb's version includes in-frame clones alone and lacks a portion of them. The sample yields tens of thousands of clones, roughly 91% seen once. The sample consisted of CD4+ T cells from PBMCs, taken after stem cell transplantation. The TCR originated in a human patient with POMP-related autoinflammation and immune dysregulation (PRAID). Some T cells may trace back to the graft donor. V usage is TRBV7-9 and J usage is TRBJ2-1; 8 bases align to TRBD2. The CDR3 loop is CASSAWVAGRYNEQFF. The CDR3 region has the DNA TGTGCCAGCAGCGCCTGGGTAGCGGGGCGATACAATGAGCAGTTCTTC.